A selection of T cell receptor beta chains follows, all from one sample in a study of blood T cells in healthy people across ages. A single record per CDR3 protein comes from TCRdb applying MiXCR to the 5' RACE reads. The sample has some 890,000 distinct CDR3 sequences, roughly 28% seen once. The same sample was also studied in work on T cells of mothers and their children.

Sequences were obtained from blood. The receptors were gathered from a woman aged 40 to 49 in good health. Each CDR3 is given with its conserved first and last residue. Each record gives: clone size, D gene, V gene, J gene, CDR3 DNA, CDR3 protein. D genes are given only for firm matches. Clone size is not always given. Where it is, it says once, few, many or a class for expanded clones.

clone_size: many; d_call: -; v_call: TRBV28; j_call: TRBJ2-5; cdr3_nt: TGTGCCAGCAGTTTTCGGGGCTATCAGAAACAAGAGACCCAGTACTTC; cdr3_aa: CASSFRGYQKQETQYF
clone_size: -; d_call: -; v_call: TRBV14; j_call: TRBJ2-7; cdr3_nt: TGTGCCAGCAGCCAAGCTCCGTACGAGCAGTACTTC; cdr3_aa: CASSQAPYEQYF
clone_size: -; d_call: -; v_call: TRBV3-1; j_call: TRBJ2-7; cdr3_nt: TGTGCCAGCAGCCAAGAAGGGGCCCGGTCCAGCTCCTACGAGCAGTACTTC; cdr3_aa: CASSQEGARSSSYEQYF
clone_size: many; d_call: -; v_call: TRBV3-1; j_call: TRBJ2-3; cdr3_nt: TGTGCCAGCAGCCAAGATCGAACGGGAAGCACAGATACGCAGTATTTT; cdr3_aa: CASSQDRTGSTDTQYF
clone_size: -; d_call: -; v_call: TRBV6-6; j_call: TRBJ1-1; cdr3_nt: TGTGCCAGCAGTTATCCCCCACAGGAAGAAGCTTTCTTT; cdr3_aa: CASSYPPQEEAFF
clone_size: many; d_call: -; v_call: TRBV27; j_call: TRBJ2-1; cdr3_nt: TGTGCCAGCAGTCCGAAGGGAGGGGGCGTTAGTCGGTACAATGAGCAGTTCTTC; cdr3_aa: CASSPKGGGVSRYNEQFF
clone_size: few; d_call: -; v_call: TRBV2; j_call: TRBJ1-5; cdr3_nt: TGTGCCAGCAAAAGCTTAAACGACAGGAATCAGCCCCAGCATTTT; cdr3_aa: CASKSLNDRNQPQHF
clone_size: many; d_call: -; v_call: TRBV6-5; j_call: TRBJ1-2; cdr3_nt: TGTGCCAGCAGTTACTCTGAGTCAGGCTGGGATGGCTACACCTTC; cdr3_aa: CASSYSESGWDGYTF
clone_size: many; d_call: -; v_call: TRBV20-1; j_call: TRBJ1-2; cdr3_nt: TGCAGTGCTAGATACTTGGCAGGGATGGACTATGGCTACACCTTC; cdr3_aa: CSARYLAGMDYGYTF
clone_size: -; d_call: TRBD1; v_call: TRBV4-1; j_call: TRBJ2-3; cdr3_nt: TGCGCCAGCAGCCAGGGGGGACAGGGGATGGATACGCAGTATTTT; cdr3_aa: CASSQGGQGMDTQYF
clone_size: many; d_call: -; v_call: TRBV12-3/TRBV12-4; j_call: TRBJ1-1; cdr3_nt: TGTGCCAGCAGCCCCGGGACGAACACTGAAGCTTTCTTT; cdr3_aa: CASSPGTNTEAFF
clone_size: few; d_call: -; v_call: TRBV12-5; j_call: TRBJ2-7; cdr3_nt: TGTGCTAGTGGTTTGAACCCAGGTGGCTCCTACAATGAGCAGTACTTC; cdr3_aa: CASGLNPGGSYNEQYF
clone_size: -; d_call: -; v_call: TRBV28; j_call: TRBJ1-2; cdr3_nt: TGTGCCAGCAGTTTAATGGCAGGTGCAGTGAACTATGGCTACACCTTC; cdr3_aa: CASSLMAGAVNYGYTF
clone_size: few; d_call: -; v_call: TRBV11-1; j_call: TRBJ1-6; cdr3_nt: TGTGCCAGCAGCTTAGGCCGGACAGCTAGCTTGAATTCACCCCTCCACTTT; cdr3_aa: CASSLGRTASLNSPLHF
clone_size: -; d_call: TRBD1; v_call: TRBV5-1; j_call: TRBJ1-1; cdr3_nt: TGCGCCAGCAGCTCGACAGGGGAGAGCACTGAAGCTTTCTTT; cdr3_aa: CASSSTGESTEAFF
clone_size: -; d_call: -; v_call: TRBV2; j_call: TRBJ2-3; cdr3_nt: TGTGCCAGCAAAAGGGACGGGACGTTGGATACGCAGTATTTT; cdr3_aa: CASKRDGTLDTQYF
clone_size: -; d_call: -; v_call: TRBV2; j_call: TRBJ1-2; cdr3_nt: TGTGCCAGCAGTCCTTGGGCGGGAGCTAACTATGGCTACACCTTC; cdr3_aa: CASSPWAGANYGYTF
clone_size: -; d_call: TRBD1; v_call: TRBV7-7; j_call: TRBJ1-6; cdr3_nt: TGTGCTAGCAGCTTGGGACAGAGAGAGCCCCTCCACTTT; cdr3_aa: CASSLGQREPLHF
clone_size: few; d_call: TRBD1; v_call: TRBV28; j_call: TRBJ1-1; cdr3_nt: TGTGCCAGCCTAGGGGGGACAGGGAGAGTAGCTTTCTTT; cdr3_aa: CASLGGTGRVAFF
clone_size: -; d_call: -; v_call: TRBV27; j_call: TRBJ2-7; cdr3_nt: TGTGCCAGCAGGTTAAGTTTCTCCTACGAGCAGTACTTC; cdr3_aa: CASRLSFSYEQYF
clone_size: -; d_call: -; v_call: TRBV20-1; j_call: TRBJ2-1; cdr3_nt: TGCAGTGCTAGAGATTACGTAAACCCGGGGTACAATGAGCAGTTCTTC; cdr3_aa: CSARDYVNPGYNEQFF
clone_size: -; d_call: -; v_call: TRBV6-6; j_call: TRBJ2-7; cdr3_nt: TGTGCCAGCGGATACAGGGATTTGGGCGAGCAGTACTTC; cdr3_aa: CASGYRDLGEQYF
clone_size: -; d_call: -; v_call: TRBV28; j_call: TRBJ1-4; cdr3_nt: TGTGCCAGCAGTTTAACCCCCGGGGGCCTCTATCTGGTTGAAAAACTGTTTTTT; cdr3_aa: CASSLTPGGLYLVEKLFF
clone_size: -; d_call: -; v_call: TRBV29-1; j_call: TRBJ2-3; cdr3_nt: TGCAGCGTTTATGCGAACACAGATACGCAGTATTTT; cdr3_aa: CSVYANTDTQYF
clone_size: few; d_call: -; v_call: TRBV6-2/TRBV6-3; j_call: TRBJ1-4; cdr3_nt: TGTGCCAGCCGGGACGACCGAGAAAAACTGTTTTTT; cdr3_aa: CASRDDREKLFF
clone_size: -; d_call: -; v_call: TRBV28; j_call: TRBJ2-1; cdr3_nt: TGTGCCAGCAGTTCGTCCCCGACAGGTCCCGTCTCAATGGAGCAGTTCTTC; cdr3_aa: CASSSSPTGPVSMEQFF
clone_size: -; d_call: -; v_call: TRBV18; j_call: TRBJ1-5; cdr3_nt: TGTGCCAGCTCACCATTTGAGGGCAGTTATCAGCCCCAGCATTTT; cdr3_aa: CASSPFEGSYQPQHF
clone_size: -; d_call: -; v_call: TRBV21-1; j_call: TRBJ1-1; cdr3_nt: TGTGCCAGCAGCAAAACGGACAGGGACACTGAAGCTTTCTTT; cdr3_aa: CASSKTDRDTEAFF
clone_size: few; d_call: TRBD1; v_call: TRBV12-3/TRBV12-4; j_call: TRBJ2-5; cdr3_nt: TGTGCCAGCAGTTCTCCTATCGACAGGGGGCTTGAGACCCAGTACTTC; cdr3_aa: CASSSPIDRGLETQYF
clone_size: -; d_call: -; v_call: TRBV20-1; j_call: TRBJ2-3; cdr3_nt: TGCAGTGCCCCGCTGGGGGGGGCCGTCACAGATACGCAGTATTTT; cdr3_aa: CSAPLGGAVTDTQYF
clone_size: many; d_call: -; v_call: TRBV12-3/TRBV12-4; j_call: TRBJ2-6; cdr3_nt: TGTGCCAGCAGTGGGCCCCAGGGATGGTTATCTGGGGCCAACGTCCTGACTTTC; cdr3_aa: CASSGPQGWLSGANVLTF
clone_size: -; d_call: -; v_call: TRBV15; j_call: TRBJ2-3; cdr3_nt: TGTGCCACAGCTGAGGGGGGGAGCACAGATACGCAGTATTTT; cdr3_aa: CATAEGGSTDTQYF
clone_size: -; d_call: -; v_call: TRBV7-3; j_call: TRBJ2-3; cdr3_nt: TGTGCCAGCAGCTACGACCACACAGATACGCAGTATTTT; cdr3_aa: CASSYDHTDTQYF
clone_size: few; d_call: TRBD1; v_call: TRBV4-1; j_call: TRBJ1-4; cdr3_nt: TGCGCCAGCAGCCAAGACCCGGGACAGGGGCGAGAAAAACTGTTTTTT; cdr3_aa: CASSQDPGQGREKLFF
clone_size: -; d_call: -; v_call: TRBV28; j_call: TRBJ1-5; cdr3_nt: TGTGCCAGCAGTGCTCCAGGGCGAGGGAGCAATCAGCCCCCGCATTTT; cdr3_aa: CASSAPGRGSNQPPHF
clone_size: -; d_call: -; v_call: TRBV28; j_call: TRBJ2-7; cdr3_nt: TGTGCCAGCAGTACCCGGGCGGGGAGTTCCTACGAGCAGTACTTC; cdr3_aa: CASSTRAGSSYEQYF
clone_size: many; d_call: TRBD1; v_call: TRBV7-9; j_call: TRBJ2-7; cdr3_nt: TGTGCCAGCAGCCCCCGACAGGGAGCCTACGAGCAGTACTTC; cdr3_aa: CASSPRQGAYEQYF
clone_size: few; d_call: TRBD1; v_call: TRBV29-1; j_call: TRBJ1-2; cdr3_nt: TGCAGCGTTGAAGATTACGAAACAGGGGTGGGGGACTATGGCTACACCTTC; cdr3_aa: CSVEDYETGVGDYGYTF
clone_size: many; d_call: -; v_call: TRBV6-2/TRBV6-3; j_call: TRBJ2-7; cdr3_nt: TGTGCCAGCAGTCAAAACGAGCGCTACGAGCAGTACTTC; cdr3_aa: CASSQNERYEQYF
clone_size: many; d_call: TRBD1; v_call: TRBV5-1; j_call: TRBJ2-3; cdr3_nt: TGCGCCAGCAGCTTGGTGACAGGGGGCCTCACAGATACGCAGTATTTT; cdr3_aa: CASSLVTGGLTDTQYF
clone_size: few; d_call: -; v_call: TRBV7-9; j_call: TRBJ1-2; cdr3_nt: TGTGCCAGCAGCCCAATCCCCGGGGGGCGTTACCAGGCTAACTATGGCTACACCTTC; cdr3_aa: CASSPIPGGRYQANYGYTF
clone_size: -; d_call: -; v_call: TRBV20-1; j_call: TRBJ1-1; cdr3_nt: TGCAGTGCTAGATCAGTTAAGGGCCAGGTTGAAGCTTTCTTT; cdr3_aa: CSARSVKGQVEAFF
clone_size: many; d_call: -; v_call: TRBV18; j_call: TRBJ2-3; cdr3_nt: TGTGCTACCTCCGGGGGCGTCGGAACAGATACGCAGTATTTT; cdr3_aa: CATSGGVGTDTQYF
clone_size: few; d_call: TRBD1; v_call: TRBV20-1; j_call: TRBJ2-5; cdr3_nt: TGCAGTGCTCCGAACAGGGGCCCTTGGGGGACCCAGTACTTC; cdr3_aa: CSAPNRGPWGTQYF
clone_size: -; d_call: TRBD1; v_call: TRBV6-6; j_call: TRBJ2-7; cdr3_nt: TGTGCCAGCAGAGCGGACAGGGGGATCAACGAGCAGTACTTC; cdr3_aa: CASRADRGINEQYF
clone_size: few; d_call: -; v_call: TRBV7-8; j_call: TRBJ2-3; cdr3_nt: TGTGCCAGCGGAACGGACGGGGATACGCAGTATTTT; cdr3_aa: CASGTDGDTQYF
clone_size: many; d_call: TRBD1; v_call: TRBV6-1; j_call: TRBJ1-2; cdr3_nt: TGTGCCAGCAGTGAAGCGGGGACAGGGGACTATGGCTACACCTTC; cdr3_aa: CASSEAGTGDYGYTF
clone_size: -; d_call: -; v_call: TRBV12-3/TRBV12-4; j_call: TRBJ1-1; cdr3_nt: TGTGCCAGCAGTTGGGGTCAGATGAACACTGAAGCTTTCTTT; cdr3_aa: CASSWGQMNTEAFF
clone_size: many; d_call: -; v_call: TRBV10-3; j_call: TRBJ2-4; cdr3_nt: TGTGCCATCAGTGAGTCGTCAGGGCTAGCCAAAAACATTCAGTACTTC; cdr3_aa: CAISESSGLAKNIQYF
clone_size: many; d_call: TRBD2; v_call: TRBV7-9; j_call: TRBJ2-1; cdr3_nt: TGTGCCAGCAGCTTAGGGAGGAGCGGGGGCACCTACAATGAGCAGTTCTTC; cdr3_aa: CASSLGRSGGTYNEQFF
clone_size: few; d_call: -; v_call: TRBV2; j_call: TRBJ2-7; cdr3_nt: TGTGCCAGCAAGTGGGGATCCTACGAGCAGTACTTC; cdr3_aa: CASKWGSYEQYF
clone_size: many; d_call: -; v_call: TRBV7-2; j_call: TRBJ2-7; cdr3_nt: TGTGCCAGCAGCTTAGCCCCGGTCCCGGGCTCCTACGAGCAGTACTTC; cdr3_aa: CASSLAPVPGSYEQYF
clone_size: few; d_call: -; v_call: TRBV7-8; j_call: TRBJ1-5; cdr3_nt: TGTGCCAGCAGCTTAAGCAGGGGCCCCCCGAATGGGAATCAGCCCCAGCATTTT; cdr3_aa: CASSLSRGPPNGNQPQHF
clone_size: few; d_call: TRBD1; v_call: TRBV7-9; j_call: TRBJ2-1; cdr3_nt: TGTGCCAGCAGCTCCCCTGGGAAGGGGGCGCGGAATGAGCAGTTCTTC; cdr3_aa: CASSSPGKGARNEQFF
clone_size: -; d_call: TRBD2; v_call: TRBV6-5; j_call: TRBJ2-3; cdr3_nt: TGTGCCAGCAAACTAGCGACCAGGGGCACAGATACGCAGTATTTT; cdr3_aa: CASKLATRGTDTQYF
clone_size: -; d_call: -; v_call: TRBV28; j_call: TRBJ2-5; cdr3_nt: TGTGCCAGCAGTTATGACGCTGGGGAGGAGACCCAGTACTTC; cdr3_aa: CASSYDAGEETQYF
clone_size: many; d_call: -; v_call: TRBV7-6; j_call: TRBJ1-2; cdr3_nt: TGTGCCAGCAGCCCGACTCGTGGCAGGGCTAACTATGGCTACACCTTC; cdr3_aa: CASSPTRGRANYGYTF
clone_size: -; d_call: TRBD1; v_call: TRBV4-3; j_call: TRBJ2-7; cdr3_nt: TGCGCCAGCAGCCCAACCATGTTTTTGGACAGGGGGGCGCGGAACGAGCAGTACTTC; cdr3_aa: CASSPTMFLDRGARNEQYF